This TCR beta chain was recovered during a study of blood T cell repertoires in COVID-19 (dated by TCRdb to about 2020). A note on the overall study: The collaborator samples originated in the United States, Italy and Spain and spanned the acute and convalescent phases of COVID-19. The prospective study material was composed of cDNA or gDNA derived from T cells, B-cell-depleted T cells, or PBMCs. Deeply sampled blood TCRbeta repertoires from subjects exposed to, actively infected with, or recovered from COVID-19 were included in the dataset. A freely available public database, intended as a resource for researchers studying the immune response to SARS-CoV-2, is where the repertoires were released. The samples were drawn from the first 160 participants of the ongoing ImmuneRACE study and from 1,200 or so subjects provided by 6 global collaborators. Nearly every sample came with metadata listing a de-identified subject ID, COVID-19 status, age in years and sex. Where available, HLA class I and class II types were taken from metadata supplied by the sample provider and were not determined by assay-based typing.

According to the germline V gene, CDR1 reads SGHRS and CDR2 reads YFSETQ. There are 15 amino acids in the CDR3, from cysteine to phenylalanine inclusive. Kept here is only the CDR3 DNA, which spans 45 bases and is read in frame from base 1. V is pared back by 0 bases and J by 7 bases, with 14 bases lying between the germline termini. Collaborating institutions collected whole blood in K2EDTA tubes following their own protocols. For TCRbeta analysis, collaborators shipped samples in one of three forms: frozen whole blood, isolated PBMCs, or DNA extracted from either of those sample types. TCRbeta CDR3 regions were amplified from genomic DNA using the immunoSEQ Assay, a bias-controlled multiplex PCR. In the original analysis: Within the assay, amplification of reference gene primers was used to estimate how many nucleated cells each sample contained. To quantify the absolute abundance of each unique TCRbeta CDR3 rearrangement, sequence reads were collapsed and filtered. For each sample, productive Simpson clonality was calculated by taking the square root of Simpson's diversity index across productive rearrangements. TCRdb obtained this table from immuneACCESS and retained in-frame rearrangements with V and J assigned. These tables miss some clones; where compared with another copy, unresolved V genes account for less than half of the shortfall, and the remainder is unexplained. D and trimming were read from the DNA, whereas the V and J calls and clone size are those reported in that table. In this sample the table shows about 100,000 clones, about 80% of which occur a single time. Of the sample, more than 3.5% is held by the ten largest clones.

The paper's findings and limits, for the study overall: The quantity of clinical and demographic metadata differed by source and by participant and was supplied without curation.

In the case of this clone: No cognate antigen has been identified for it. No much larger clonotype is one base removed from it; base qualities were not supplied.

The rearrangement joined TRBV5-1 to TRBJ2-1, and TRBD2 may be the D gene, going by 6 matching bases. Sequencing was performed on peripheral blood. This clonotype originated in a woman aged 70 to 79 with acute or convalescent COVID-19. The CDR3 in this case is CASSLDPGASNEQFF. The DNA sequence is as follows: TGCGCCAGCAGCTTGGATCCGGGAGCCTCGAATGAGCAGTTCTTC.